This is a list of T cell receptor beta chains from one sample in a study of blood T cell repertoires in COVID-19. Sequencing was performed with immunoSEQ multiplex PCR; in TCRdb, only in-frame clones are kept and a portion is missing. The data hold more than 80,000 clones, with around 88% observed a single time. The sequenced sample consisted of peripheral blood. The receptors come from a woman aged 55-75 years with COVID-19, enrolled during active disease. Each CDR3 is given with its conserved first and last residue. Fields, in order: V gene, D gene, J gene, CDR3 protein. D genes are given only for firm matches.

v_gene: TRBV30
d_gene: TRBD1
j_gene: TRBJ1-5
CDR3aa: CAWKGQGGQPQHF

v_gene: TRBV29-1
d_gene: .
j_gene: TRBJ1-3
CDR3aa: CSVDSNLGNTIYF

v_gene: TRBV15
d_gene: TRBD2
j_gene: TRBJ2-3
CDR3aa: CATSPTPASGGSRTDTQYF

v_gene: TRBV6-6
d_gene: .
j_gene: TRBJ1-1
CDR3aa: CASKVVAGNTEAFF

v_gene: TRBV7-8
d_gene: .
j_gene: TRBJ1-5
CDR3aa: CASSPHGDNSNQPQHF

v_gene: TRBV5-4
d_gene: TRBD2
j_gene: TRBJ2-5
CDR3aa: CASSGRGLAGGETQYF

v_gene: TRBV6-5
d_gene: .
j_gene: TRBJ2-3
CDR3aa: CASRQQGFTDTQYF

v_gene: TRBV7-2
d_gene: .
j_gene: TRBJ2-1
CDR3aa: CASSFSYEQFF

v_gene: TRBV15
d_gene: .
j_gene: TRBJ1-2
CDR3aa: CATSRNQGYGYTF

v_gene: TRBV6-2/TRBV6-3
d_gene: .
j_gene: TRBJ2-7
CDR3aa: CASSYLYRPYEQYF

v_gene: TRBV11-2
d_gene: .
j_gene: TRBJ2-7
CDR3aa: CASSLGGDGSYEQYF

v_gene: TRBV5-3
d_gene: .
j_gene: TRBJ1-2
CDR3aa: CARSPRGGNYGYTF

v_gene: TRBV4-1
d_gene: .
j_gene: TRBJ2-5
CDR3aa: CASSDRKETQYF

v_gene: TRBV24-1
d_gene: TRBD1
j_gene: TRBJ2-5
CDR3aa: CATSPTTGTGEETQYF

v_gene: TRBV3-1/TRBV3-2
d_gene: TRBD2
j_gene: TRBJ2-7
CDR3aa: CASSPYYGLAGIEQYF

v_gene: TRBV2
d_gene: .
j_gene: TRBJ1-3
CDR3aa: CASGGGGSKHSGNTIYF

v_gene: TRBV7-2
d_gene: TRBD2
j_gene: TRBJ2-2
CDR3aa: CASRRTSGGVPGELFF

v_gene: TRBV7-2
d_gene: .
j_gene: TRBJ2-2
CDR3aa: CASSSQGNTGELFF

v_gene: TRBV7-9
d_gene: .
j_gene: TRBJ1-2
CDR3aa: CASSLNRAAAYGYTF

v_gene: TRBV30
d_gene: TRBD1
j_gene: TRBJ2-7
CDR3aa: CAWSSTRGRRVYEQYF

v_gene: TRBV28
d_gene: .
j_gene: TRBJ1-1
CDR3aa: CASSPSVNTEAFF

v_gene: TRBV9
d_gene: TRBD1
j_gene: TRBJ1-5
CDR3aa: CASSVGQGDSNQPQHF

v_gene: TRBV29-1
d_gene: TRBD1
j_gene: TRBJ2-7
CDR3aa: CSVVVWGQDTYEQYF

v_gene: TRBV30
d_gene: TRBD1
j_gene: TRBJ2-5
CDR3aa: CAWSVPLTGSKETQYF

v_gene: TRBV19
d_gene: .
j_gene: TRBJ1-2
CDR3aa: CASSIRTGGYTF

v_gene: TRBV6-5
d_gene: TRBD1
j_gene: TRBJ1-2
CDR3aa: CASSYSRQGTYGYTF

v_gene: TRBV28
d_gene: .
j_gene: TRBJ1-3
CDR3aa: CASREDRISGNTIYF

v_gene: TRBV4-2
d_gene: .
j_gene: TRBJ1-6
CDR3aa: CASSQDGANSPLHF

v_gene: TRBV7-2
d_gene: TRBD1
j_gene: TRBJ2-5
CDR3aa: CASSLWGQGFQETQYF

v_gene: TRBV27
d_gene: .
j_gene: TRBJ1-5
CDR3aa: CASTSQGNQPQHF

v_gene: TRBV5-6
d_gene: .
j_gene: TRBJ2-1
CDR3aa: CASSLGGLGNEQFF

v_gene: TRBV15
d_gene: .
j_gene: TRBJ2-5
CDR3aa: CATSRNSLETQYF

v_gene: TRBV9
d_gene: TRBD1
j_gene: TRBJ2-7
CDR3aa: CASSVKRPDRGRNEQYF

v_gene: TRBV6-5
d_gene: .
j_gene: TRBJ1-2
CDR3aa: CASSPRGGLGYTF

v_gene: TRBV19
d_gene: TRBD1
j_gene: TRBJ1-2
CDR3aa: CASSQDRVYGYTF

v_gene: TRBV6-1
d_gene: TRBD1
j_gene: TRBJ1-1
CDR3aa: CASSETLDRFGVTEAFF

v_gene: TRBV18
d_gene: TRBD2
j_gene: TRBJ2-7
CDR3aa: CASSLTSGGTYEQYF

v_gene: TRBV2
d_gene: TRBD1
j_gene: TRBJ2-7
CDR3aa: CASSFPGTVNEQYF

v_gene: TRBV9
d_gene: TRBD2
j_gene: TRBJ2-4
CDR3aa: CASSPSGGQALQYF

v_gene: TRBV7-2
d_gene: .
j_gene: TRBJ1-4
CDR3aa: CASSWGGGKSTNEKLFF